The 30 T cell receptor beta chains in this list originate from one sample, sequenced in a study of blood T cell repertoires in COVID-19. Sequenced by immunoSEQ multiplex PCR; TCRdb stores in-frame clones only, minus some. The sample holds around 95,000 clones, roughly 85% seen once. Sequencing input: peripheral blood. The receptors here all came from a man aged 65 to 85 with active or convalescent COVID-19.

This clone came up a few times. The chain joins TRBV30 to TRBJ1-5; TRBD1 matches 7 bases. The germline V gene has CDR1 GTSNPN and CDR2 SVGIG (reference sequence). There are 15 residues in the CDR3. J gave up 3 bases and V 3 bases, and 8 bases lay outside the gene matches. The CDR3 DNA sequence: TGTGCCTGGAGGGAATCCGGGACAGCCAATCAGCCCCAGCATTTT. Protein sequence: CAWRESGTANQPQHF.

In DNA, the CDR3 is TGTGCCAGTAGTACGAGTACGGGTCGCAATCAGCCCCAGCATTTT. Protein product: CASSTSTGRNQPQHF. V usage is TRBV19 and J usage is TRBJ1-5; D remains unclear. Trimming removed 4 bases from V and 2 bases from J, with 12 bases in between. In germline, CDR1 is LNHDA, CDR2 SQIVND (reference sequence). The CDR3 length is 15 residues.

This chain joins TRBV5-1 and TRBJ1-2; 9 bases map to TRBD1. The junction had 11 bases not matched to a gene; V was cut back by 4 bases and J by 4 bases. CDR3 length equals 16 residues. Germline loops: CDR1 SGHRS, CDR2 YFSETQ. In DNA form, the CDR3 reads TGCGCCAGCAGCGACGAAGGACAGGGGATGGGCTATGGCTACACCTTC. Encoded protein: CASSDEGQGMGYGYTF.

The J gene is TRBJ1-2, the V gene TRBV19; TRBD1 agrees at 7 bases. Germline V gene lookup returns CDR1 LNHDA and CDR2 SQIVND (reference sequence). The trim removed 8 bases at V and 8 bases at J, leaving 8 bases unmatched. This CDR3 has 12 residues. The CDR3 here is CASDTRQGGYTF. In nucleotides, the CDR3 is TGTGCCAGTGATACTCGACAGGGCGGCTACACCTTC.

The gene calls are TRBV5-5 and TRBJ1-4; D gene uncertain. The V gene's germline CDR1 is SGHKS and CDR2 YYEKEE (reference sequence). The CDR3 is 14 amino acids. The germline V and J ends were trimmed by 2 bases and 4 bases, with 9 bases remaining between them. The DNA for the CDR3 is TGTGCCAGCAGCTTTATACAGTTTAATGAAAAACTGTTTTTT. Residues: CASSFIQFNEKLFF.

V and J are TRBV12-3 or TRBV12-4 and TRBJ2-7; D gene uncertain. The V end lost 0 bases, the J end lost 7 bases, and 4 bases lay between the germline ends. The CDR3 sequence is 11 residues long. The CDR3 DNA follows: TGTGCCAGCAGTTTAGCCAGGGAGCAGTACTTC. This encodes CASSLAREQYF.

V usage is TRBV12-2 and J usage is TRBJ2-7; the listed D gene, TRBD1, was not tested against the DNA. TRBV12-2 is designated a pseudogene. This CDR3 is 17 amino acids long. The CDR3 region is CASRLEMGQGNLYEQYF. The CDR3 coding sequence is TGTGCAAGTCGCTTAGAGATGGGACAGGGGAATCTCTACGAGCAGTACTTC.

The chain has TRBV5-1 and TRBJ2-7; 9 nucleotides line up with TRBD2. Trimming cost V 3 bases and J 2 bases; bases outside gene matches: 12. The germline gives CDR1 SGHRS, CDR2 YFSETQ. CDR3 length: 17 residues. CDR3 DNA sequence: TGCGCCAGCAGCTCCACCCTGGGCGGGGGGGTTGCCTACGAGCAGTACTTC. This encodes CASSSTLGGGVAYEQYF.

The J gene is TRBJ1-3, the V gene TRBV5-1; TRBD1 might be the D (6 bases). This CDR3 contains 15 residues. Trimming stripped 2 bases from V and 4 bases from J, with 13 bases between. Germline V lookup: CDR1 SGHRS, CDR2 YFSETQ. The CDR3 DNA reads as TGCGCCAGCAGCTTAATACCAACAGGGGGAAACACCATATATTTT. This sequence encodes CASSLIPTGGNTIYF.

The rearrangement links TRBV3-1 (or the pseudogene TRBV3-2) to TRBJ2-2, with a possible D match to TRBD2 (5 bases). The CDR3 totals 16 residues. Trimming cost V 0 bases and J 1 base, with 9 bases left between them. The germline CDR1 and CDR2 sequences are LGHDT and YNNKEL (reference sequence). The CDR3 region is CASSQEGSLNTGELFF. CDR3 nucleotide sequence: TGTGCCAGCAGCCAAGAAGGGAGTCTGAACACCGGGGAGCTGTTTTTT.

The genes are TRBV29-1 and TRBJ2-7; 8 bases are shared with TRBD1. Germline values: CDR1 SQVTM, CDR2 ANQGSEA. This CDR3 is built from 13 residues. After removal of 6 bases from V and 2 bases from J, the junction contained 6 bases not matched to a gene. CDR3 sequence: CSVVRGPAYEQYF. CDR3 sequence (DNA): TGCAGCGTGGTCAGGGGGCCCGCCTACGAGCAGTACTTC.

This clone was found a few times. The chain recombines TRBV12-5 with TRBJ1-1, with 7 bases lining up with TRBD1. The J segment lost 11 bases and the V segment lost 5 bases, leaving 8 bases of the junction unmatched. The CDR3 sequence is 12 residues long. The germline CDR1 and CDR2 sequences are LGHNT and FRNRAP. CDR3 residues: CASGLSDRVAFF. The CDR3 DNA follows: TGTGCTAGTGGTCTCTCTGACAGGGTCGCTTTCTTT. Full variable domain (rest looked up from reference TRBV12-5 and TRBJ1-1): DARVTQTPRHKVTEMGQEVTMRCQPILGHNTVFWYRQTMMQGLELLAYFRNRAPLDDSGMPKDRFSAEMPDATLATLKIQPSEPRDSAVYFCASGLSDRVAFFGQGTRLTVV.

The chain has TRBV12-3 or TRBV12-4 and TRBJ1-1, with D unclear. The V gene lost 7 bases and the J gene lost 3 bases, with 12 bases spanning the gap. The CDR3 totals 13 residues. The CDR3 DNA is TGTGCCAGCATTCTAAGCGGGTACACTGAAGCTTTCTTT. Encoded protein: CASILSGYTEAFF.

The gene calls are TRBV6-5 and TRBJ2-7, with a weak D call TRBD1 (5 bases). The V end lost 3 bases, the J end lost 3 bases, and 18 bases lay between the germline ends. This CDR3 is 16 amino acids long. CDR1 is MNHEY, CDR2 SVGAGI, per germline. The CDR3 coding sequence is TGTGCCAGCAGTTATCCCGAAGGGGTACCGAACTACGAGCAGTACTTC. Translation gives CASSYPEGVPNYEQYF.

The rearrangement uses TRBV24-1 and TRBJ1-1; possibly TRBD1 for D (5 bases). Germline V gives CDR1 KGHDR, CDR2 SFDVKD. This CDR3 has 13 amino acids. V shed 9 bases and J shed 1 base, with 11 bases lying between them. As DNA, the CDR3 is TGTGCCACCTCCGGGGGGAGGAACACTGAAGCTTTCTTT. Translated: CATSGGRNTEAFF.

The genes are TRBV4-2 and TRBJ2-2; D not certain. CDR3 length: 14 amino acids. Germline loops: CDR1 LGHNA, CDR2 YNFKEQ. Trimming left V 0 bases short and J 6 bases short, with 8 bases between. CDR3 sequence reads: CASSQELAAGELFF. Written as DNA, the CDR3 is TGTGCCAGCAGCCAAGAATTGGCCGCCGGGGAGCTGTTTTTT.

CDR3 nucleotide sequence: TGTGCCAGCAGCGTAGTGGGACAGGGGACTGAAGCTTTCTTT. Translating it yields CASSVVGQGTEAFF. The genes are TRBV9 and TRBJ1-1; TRBD1 matches 10 bases. Germline values: CDR1 SGDLS, CDR2 YYNGEE. This CDR3 comprises 14 residues. V was clipped by 0 bases and J by 5 bases; unmatched bases: 1.

This clone has only a few counts. J is TRBJ1-2 and V is TRBV5-4; TRBD1 agrees at 7 bases. V shed 4 bases and J 7 bases; nucleotides not matched to a gene: 7. From germline, CDR1 is SGHNT and CDR2 YYREEE (reference sequence). This CDR3 is built from 13 residues. CDR3 amino acids: CASSPAGTVGYTF. The CDR3 bases are TGTGCCAGCAGCCCCGCCGGGACAGTTGGCTACACCTTC.

This clone showed up many times. The chain couples TRBV5-6 to TRBJ1-6, with D unclear. The V end lost 4 bases, the J end lost 0 bases, and 11 bases lay between the germline ends. The CDR3 has 16 amino acids. Germline values: CDR1 SGHDT, CDR2 YYEEEE. As DNA, the CDR3 is TGTGCCAGCAGCGATACACGGGGCTCCTATAATTCACCCCTCCACTTT. Translated, it gives CASSDTRGSYNSPLHF.

J is TRBJ2-7 and V is TRBV28; D is perhaps TRBD1 (6 bases). Trimming took off 6 bases at V and 2 bases at J, with 17 bases between the two ends. The germline V gene encodes CDR1 MDHEN and CDR2 SYDVKM. The CDR3 contains 15 residues. The CDR3 sequence: CASRLGHSGAYEQYF. As DNA, the CDR3 is TGTGCCAGCAGGCTGGGACATTCAGGAGCCTACGAGCAGTACTTC.

The V call is TRBV6-5, the J call TRBJ2-7; 10 nucleotides agree with TRBD1. Germline values: CDR1 MNHEY, CDR2 SVGAGI. The CDR3 loop spans 13 amino acids. The junction had 2 bases not matched to a gene; V was cut back by 6 bases and J by 3 bases. In DNA, the CDR3 is TGTGCCAGCAGCGGGGACAGGGGCTACGAGCAGTACTTC. Translation gives CASSGDRGYEQYF.

This clone was counted a single time. This chain links TRBV18 with TRBJ1-4; no reliable D call. The germline gives CDR1 KGHSH, CDR2 LQKENI. Trimming cost V 0 bases and J 0 bases, with 14 bases left between them. The CDR3 is 18 amino acids. This chain's CDR3 is CASSPPNQDGSTNEKLFF. In DNA form, the CDR3 reads TGTGCCAGCTCACCACCGAACCAGGATGGGTCAACTAATGAAAAACTGTTTTTT.

This clone was seen only a few times. V gene TRBV7-8 combines with J gene TRBJ1-2; 10 positions match TRBD1. Germline V gives CDR1 SGHVS, CDR2 FQNEAQ. This CDR3 spans 14 amino acids. J lost 4 bases, V lost 7 bases, and 6 bases had no gene match. The CDR3, as DNA: TGTGCCAGCAACCCGGGGACAGGGGTCTATGGCTACACCTTC. Translation: CASNPGTGVYGYTF.

The V call is TRBV18, the J call TRBJ1-3; 7 nucleotides align to TRBD1. J lost 0 bases, V lost 1 base, and 9 bases had no gene match. CDR1 KGHSH and CDR2 LQKENI come from the germline V gene. The CDR3 covers 18 residues. CDR3 in amino acids: CASSPRSTGETSGNTIYF. CDR3 coding DNA: TGTGCCAGCTCACCACGGAGCACAGGGGAAACCTCTGGAAACACCATATATTTT.

This clone was counted once. Written as DNA, the CDR3 is TGTGCCAGCAGCTTGGGACAGGGGAATTCACCCCTCCACTTT. Its translation: CASSLGQGNSPLHF. The chain links TRBV3-1 (or the pseudogene TRBV3-2) to TRBJ1-6; TRBD1 matches at 10 bases. The CDR3 is made up of 14 amino acids. Germline V gene data show CDR1 as LGHDT and CDR2 as YNNKEL (reference sequence). With 5 bases clipped from V and 7 bases from J, the junction kept 2 bases outside the gene matches.

The CDR3: CASRPGTGGYEQYF. The CDR3 DNA reads TGTGCCAGCAGGCCTGGGACAGGGGGCTACGAGCAGTACTTC. This chain uses TRBV2 with TRBJ2-7; 11 bases are a match to TRBD1. The J segment lost 3 bases and the V segment lost 6 bases, leaving 4 bases of the junction unmatched. The CDR3 is 14 amino acids. The germline V gene has CDR1 SNHLY and CDR2 FYNNEI. Complete variable domain (other parts from reference TRBV2 and TRBJ2-7): EPEVTQTPSHQVTQMGQEVILRCVPISNHLYFYWYRQILGQKVEFLVSFYNNEISEKSEIFDDQFSVERPDGSNFTLKIRSTKLEDSAMYFCASRPGTGGYEQYFGPGTRLTVT.

V and J are TRBV7-8 and TRBJ2-7, with 14 bases fitting TRBD2. Germline V gene data show CDR1 as SGHVS and CDR2 as FQNEAQ. The CDR3 loop spans 17 amino acids. The V segment lost 5 bases and the J segment 2 bases; nucleotides outside the gene matches: 8. CDR3 coding DNA: TGTGCCAGCAGCCGAGGGACTAGCGGGAGCTCGACCTACGAGCAGTACTTC. Amino acid sequence: CASSRGTSGSSTYEQYF. Together with reference TRBV7-8 and TRBJ2-7, the CDR3 gives the full variable domain: GAGVSQSPRYKVAKRGQDVALRCDPISGHVSLFWYQQALGQGPEFLTYFQNEAQLDKSGLPSDRFFAERPEGSVSTLKIQRTQQEDSAVYLCASSRGTSGSSTYEQYFGPGTRLTVT.

This rearrangement joins TRBV2 to TRBJ2-7; TRBD2 matches 8 bases. This CDR3 has 13 residues. V gave up 3 bases and J gave up 3 bases; unmatched junction bases: 1. From germline, CDR1 is SNHLY and CDR2 FYNNEI. Written as DNA, the CDR3 is TGTGCCAGCAGTGATAGCGGGGACTACGAGCAGTACTTC. Translating it yields CASSDSGDYEQYF.

The chain employs TRBV4-3 and TRBJ2-3; a possible D gene is TRBD1 (5 bases). The CDR3 loop spans 17 amino acids. Trimming took off 0 bases at V and 5 bases at J, with 18 bases between the two ends. CDR1 is LGHNA, CDR2 YSLEER, per germline. The chain's CDR3 is CASSQDRFGRGRDTQYF. In DNA, the CDR3 is TGCGCCAGCAGCCAAGATCGGTTCGGAAGGGGAAGAGATACGCAGTATTTT.

This chain joins TRBV4-3 and TRBJ1-2, with 10 bases that match TRBD1. Trimming at V came to 3 bases and at J to 5 bases, leaving 6 bases not matched to a gene. The CDR3 spans 15 residues. Germline loops: CDR1 LGHNA, CDR2 YSLEER. The CDR3 DNA sequence: TGCGCCAGCAGCCAGGACAGGGGGGTGAGGTATGGCTACACCTTC. This translates into CASSQDRGVRYGYTF.